These 12 T cell receptor beta chains came from one sample sequenced in a study of control samples from healthy donors and cancer patients. Clones were sequenced by immunoSEQ multiplex PCR, and TCRdb holds only the in-frame ones, with some missing. The table records some 150,000 clones, about 91% of them present only once. The sample comprised blood. The receptor set was obtained from a man aged 30 to 39 in good health.

CDR3 sequence: CASSALGESSYEQYF. CDR3 nucleotides: TGTGCCAGCAGCGCCCTTGGGGAGAGCTCCTACGAGCAGTACTTC. The chain is built from TRBV7-9 and TRBJ2-7; tentatively, D is TRBD2 (5 bases). Germline assignment: CDR1 SEHNR and CDR2 FQNEAQ (reference sequence). V was trimmed by 5 bases and J by 0 bases, leaving 14 bases between them. The CDR3 is made up of 15 amino acids.

This sequence joins TRBV6-6 and TRBJ2-5; maybe TRBD1 (5 bases). Germline CDR1 and CDR2: MNHNY and SVGAGI (reference sequence). This CDR3 comprises 12 residues. Trimming took off 6 bases at V and 5 bases at J, with 10 bases between the two ends. The CDR3 DNA reads TGTGCCAGCAGGGGGCGACTGGAGACCCAGTACTTC. Encoded protein: CASRGRLETQYF.

The V gene is TRBV4-1, the J gene TRBJ1-1; D uncertain. CDR3 length: 13 residues. The V and J ends lost 1 base and 4 bases respectively, with 7 bases between them. The germline V gene encodes CDR1 MGHRA and CDR2 YSYEKL. In DNA, the CDR3 is TGCGCCAGCAGCCAAGCCCAGGCCACTGAAGCTTTCTTT. It translates to CASSQAQATEAFF.

The chain has TRBV6-5 and TRBJ2-7, with 10 bases that match TRBD1. Germline V gene data show CDR1 as MNHEY and CDR2 as SVGAGI. This CDR3 region has 13 residues. The J segment lost 6 bases and the V segment lost 6 bases, leaving 5 bases of the junction unmatched. DNA of the CDR3: TGTGCCAGCAGAAACGGGGACAGGGGCGAGCAGTACTTC. This sequence encodes CASRNGDRGEQYF.

The CDR3 sequence is CASSTGDGRYEQYF. CDR3 DNA sequence: TGTGCCAGCAGCACAGGGGACGGCCGGTACGAGCAGTACTTC. The chain employs TRBV9 and TRBJ2-7; the match to TRBD1 covers 7 bases. V dropped 4 bases and J dropped 4; count of bases not matched to a gene: 8. The germline CDR1 and CDR2 sequences are SGDLS and YYNGEE. This CDR3 has 14 residues.

Here the CDR3 DNA reads TGTGCCAGTAGTATTAATATCTGGACAGACGAGCAGTACTTC. Protein product: CASSINIWTDEQYF. This chain uses TRBV19 with TRBJ2-7, with D possibly TRBD1 on 6 matching bases. This CDR3 has 14 residues. In germline, CDR1 is LNHDA, CDR2 SQIVND (reference sequence). The germline V and J ends were trimmed by 3 bases and 5 bases, with 14 bases remaining between them.

The chain uses TRBV5-1 and TRBJ2-3; D is unresolved. The germline gives CDR1 SGHRS, CDR2 YFSETQ. V dropped 5 bases and J dropped 1 base, with 5 bases sitting between them. CDR3 length: 12 amino acids. The CDR3 is CASRLGTDTQYF. CDR3 bases: TGCGCCAGCAGGCTGGGCACAGATACGCAGTATTTT.

The rearrangement links TRBV6-1 to TRBJ1-2; D remains unclear. This CDR3 spans 11 amino acids. Germline CDR1 reads MNHNS; CDR2 reads SASEGT. V was cut by 3 bases and J by 4 bases, with 3 bases left in between. The CDR3 nucleotides are TGTGCCAGCAGTGATGTCTATGGCTACACCTTC. It specifies CASSDVYGYTF.

The chain combines TRBV5-4 with TRBJ2-2, with unresolved D. CDR1 is SGHNT and CDR2 is YYREEE in the germline V gene (reference sequence). The CDR3 totals 12 residues. The V and J ends lost 2 bases and 4 bases respectively, with 3 bases between them. CDR3 DNA sequence: TGTGCCAGCAGCTTAAGCACCGGGGAGCTGTTTTTT. Translated, it gives CASSLSTGELFF.

The rearrangement links TRBV30 to TRBJ1-2; D possibly corresponds to TRBD1 (6 bases). Per germline, CDR1 GTSNPN and CDR2 SVGIG (reference sequence). V lost 0 bases and J 8 bases, leaving 16 bases between the germline ends. The CDR3 loop spans 14 amino acids. In DNA, the CDR3 is TGTGCCTGGAGTGTACTTGGGGGGGCAAAGGGCTACACCTTC. This translates into CAWSVLGGAKGYTF.

Here the CDR3 DNA reads TGTGCCTGGAGTGTACGGGGGGGGGCTGAAGCTTTCTTT. Translation gives CAWSVRGGAEAFF. The chain has TRBV30 and TRBJ1-1, with D possibly TRBD1 on 5 matching bases. CDR3 length equals 13 residues. CDR1 is GTSNPN, CDR2 SVGIG, per germline (reference sequence). Trimming cost V 0 bases and J 6 bases, with 11 bases left between them.

This clone is a singleton in its sample. V and J are TRBV28 and TRBJ2-6; D is unclear. V lost 6 bases, J lost 4 bases, and 13 bases lay in between. CDR3 length: 15 residues. CDR1 MDHEN and CDR2 SYDVKM come from the germline V gene. CDR3 in DNA: TGTGCCAGCAGAATGACGGTGGGGGGGGCCAACGTCCTGACTTTC. Translating it yields CASRMTVGGANVLTF.